This TCR beta chain was documented in a study of T-cell memory formation after mild COVID-19. Study-wide results and limits: Clones shrinking between day 15 and 85 showed a balanced CD4/CD8 split, and those that grew later tilted toward CD4+. Clones which contracted sat mainly in CM and EM if CD4+, and in EMRA if CD8+. Several responding clones turned up in pre-infection memory, indicating that cross-reactive memory may have taken part.

The CDR3 is 16 amino acids. Germline CDR1 SGHVS, CDR2 FQNEAQ. The ends lost 2 bases at V and 4 bases at J; junction bases unmatched: 10. TCRdb ran MiXCR on the 5' RACE reads and lists one entry per CDR3 protein. This table holds fewer than 200,000 distinct CDR3 sequences, roughly 20% found once. With regard to this clonotype: Its cognate antigen is unknown.

The V gene is TRBV7-8, the J gene TRBJ1-2; 7 bases line up with TRBD1. The sequenced sample was PBMCs or a T cell subset sorted from them (not recorded which). The TCR was taken from a man younger than 35 who had mild COVID-19 (a few samples of this study predate the infection). Cell type and time point are not known. CDR3 loop: CASSLTGEVFSYGYTF. In DNA form, the CDR3 reads TGTGCCAGCAGCTTAACAGGGGAGGTGTTCAGCTATGGCTACACCTTC.